A single sample gave rise to the 28 T cell receptor beta chains below, sequenced in a study of T cell repertoires in cytomegalovirus infection. TCRdb called the reads again in MiXCR, with one record for every CDR3 protein. The table lists fewer than 400,000 distinct CDR3 sequences, 15% to 20% of them singletons. Sequencing input: PBMCs. These receptors originate from a human donor in good health (CMV status not recorded). Some clones in this sample may be carry-over from other donors' samples.

Only a few counts were recorded for this clonotype. The chain recombines TRBV5-6 with TRBJ1-1, with D possibly TRBD1 on 5 matching bases. Germline CDR1 and CDR2: SGHDT and YYEEEE. V shed 7 bases and J shed 3 bases, with 16 bases lying between them. This CDR3 is built from 14 residues. The CDR3 sequence: CASGHQGWDTEAFF. CDR3 DNA sequence: TGTGCCAGCGGACATCAGGGATGGGACACTGAAGCTTTCTTT.

This clonotype has at least ten counts. The V gene is TRBV28, the J gene TRBJ2-2; no clear D gene. V lost 10 bases to trimming and J lost 0 bases, with 6 bases between them. The length of the CDR3 is 12 residues. Germline V gives CDR1 MDHEN, CDR2 SYDVKM. The CDR3, as DNA: TGTGCCACAACAACGAACACCGGGGAGCTGTTTTTT. It encodes CATTTNTGELFF.

This clonotype showed up many times. V gene TRBV7-2 combines with J gene TRBJ2-3, with D hard to call. Germline-derived CDR1 and CDR2 are SGHTA and FQGNSA. Trimming took 2 bases from V and 3 from J, leaving 6 bases between them. There are 13 residues in the CDR3. CDR3 in amino acids: CASSLPITDTQYF. The DNA of the CDR3 is TGTGCCAGCAGCTTACCCATAACAGATACGCAGTATTTT.

J is TRBJ2-1 and V is TRBV7-2; 9 bases map to TRBD2. Trimming at V came to 5 bases and at J to 2 bases, leaving 13 bases not matched to a gene. Germline V gives CDR1 SGHTA, CDR2 FQGNSA. The CDR3 is made up of 18 amino acids. CDR3 DNA: TGTGCCAGCAGCCGTCTTCCCTCTGGCGGGGGGGCCTACAATGAGCAGTTCTTC. Translated: CASSRLPSGGGAYNEQFF.

This clonotype was observed many times. The CDR3, as DNA: TGCAGTGCTAGAGTCGAAGGGGGGAATGGCTACACCTTC. Translation gives CSARVEGGNGYTF. The chain employs TRBV20-1 and TRBJ1-2, with D possibly being TRBD1 (6 bases). V lost 1 base to trimming and J lost 6 bases, with 12 bases between them. CDR1 is DFQATT, CDR2 SNEGSKA, per germline (reference sequence). This CDR3 has 13 residues.

The rearrangement uses TRBV12-3 or TRBV12-4 and TRBJ2-1; no reliable D call. This CDR3 contains 13 residues. The germline V and J ends were trimmed by 3 bases and 14 bases, with 17 bases remaining between them. The CDR3 sequence: CASSLTLIKEEFF. For the CDR3, the DNA is TGTGCCAGCAGTTTGACTTTAATTAAAGAGGAGTTCTTC.

This clonotype was seen many times. J is TRBJ1-2 and V is TRBV7-2, with 11 bases aligning to TRBD1. The CDR3 contains 16 residues. The germline V gene encodes CDR1 SGHTA and CDR2 FQGNSA. After removal of 4 bases from V and 8 bases from J, the junction contained 12 bases not matched to a gene. This CDR3 reads CASSSTLGQGAWGYTF. For the CDR3, the DNA is TGTGCCAGCAGCTCGACTCTCGGACAGGGGGCTTGGGGCTACACCTTC.

This chain joins TRBV20-1 and TRBJ2-3; 15 bases align to TRBD2. V shed 6 bases and J 0 bases; nucleotides not matched to a gene: 10. The germline V gene encodes CDR1 DFQATT and CDR2 SNEGSKA (reference sequence). This CDR3 region has 18 residues. The CDR3 coding sequence is TGCAGTGCAACCCTGGGACTAGCGGGAGGCCTTAGCACAGATACGCAGTATTTT. Residues: CSATLGLAGGLSTDTQYF.

Many counts were recorded for this clonotype. This chain links TRBV7-6 with TRBJ1-1; possible D gene TRBD1, 6 bases. Germline V gene lookup returns CDR1 SGHVS and CDR2 FNYEAQ. Trimming pared 1 base from V and 1 base from J, leaving 10 bases between. The CDR3 is 15 residues long. CDR3 protein: CASSLEEGENTEAFF. CDR3 nucleotides: TGTGCCAGCAGCTTAGAAGAGGGGGAGAACACTGAAGCTTTCTTT.

This clonotype was found once. CDR3 bases: TGCAGCGTTGAGGGACCTCACGATTACGAGCAGTACTTC. Its translation: CSVEGPHDYEQYF. The chain recombines TRBV29-1 with TRBJ2-7; D could derive from TRBD1 or TRBD2 (5 bases each). Germline-derived CDR1 and CDR2 are SQVTM and ANQGSEA. V lost 3 bases and J lost 4, with 13 bases in between. The CDR3 is 13 residues long.

The chain joins TRBV9 to TRBJ1-1; D is uncertain. The CDR3 length is 14 residues. V shed 2 bases and J shed 1 base, with 9 bases lying between them. In germline, CDR1 is SGDLS, CDR2 YYNGEE. The CDR3 region is CASSVRPENTEAFF. In DNA, the CDR3 is TGTGCCAGCAGCGTTCGGCCGGAGAACACTGAAGCTTTCTTT.

This sequence joins TRBV28 and TRBJ1-1; 7 bases fit TRBD1. V trimming: 1 base; J trimming: 4 bases; junction bases outside the gene matches: 12. This CDR3 is built from 17 residues. Germline V gene data show CDR1 as MDHEN and CDR2 as SYDVKM. CDR3 region: CASSLSGSTGTSTEAFF. For the CDR3, the DNA is TGTGCCAGCAGTTTATCTGGATCGACAGGGACTAGCACTGAAGCTTTCTTT.

The chain employs TRBV10-3 and TRBJ2-5; a possible D gene is TRBD1 (6 bases). Trimming left V 6 bases short and J 4 bases short, with 15 bases between. Germline V gene data show CDR1 as ENHRY and CDR2 as SYGVKD. The CDR3 extends over 14 amino acids. As DNA, the CDR3 is TGTGCCATCAGACACTCAGGGGATGTAGAGACCCAGTACTTC. The encoded protein is CAIRHSGDVETQYF.

V usage is TRBV24-1 and J usage is TRBJ1-5; D unresolved. The V end lost 2 bases, the J end lost 8 bases, and 12 bases lay between the germline ends. Germline V gives CDR1 KGHDR, CDR2 SFDVKD. CDR3 size: 14 residues. The CDR3, as DNA: TGTGCCACCAGTGATTCCCTGTCCAACGAGCCCCAGCATTTT. Translating it yields CATSDSLSNEPQHF.

Notes on this clonotype: Just one base apart from a much larger clone, this may be a read error. The chain is built from TRBV7-2 and TRBJ2-1; TRBD2 is a possible D gene (6 bases). The CDR3 extends over 13 amino acids. The germline CDR1 and CDR2 sequences are SGHTA and FQGNSA. The CDR3 sequence: CASSPLGPGEPFF. For the CDR3, the DNA is TGTGCCAGCAGCCCGCTAGGGCCGGGGGAGCCGTTCTTC.

At least ten counts were recorded for this clonotype. This chain joins TRBV20-1 and TRBJ2-1; 7 bases are shared with TRBD2. The CDR3 totals 13 residues. Trimming at V came to 6 bases and at J to 9 bases, leaving 11 bases not matched to a gene. CDR1 is DFQATT, CDR2 SNEGSKA, per germline (reference sequence). CDR3 in DNA: TGCAGTGCCTATCTGGGGCGGGAGACTGAGCAGTTCTTC. It specifies CSAYLGRETEQFF.

This clonotype has a count of ten or more. The CDR3 DNA sequence: TGTGCCAGCAGTGACCCCCGACGGGGCCGAGAGACCCAGTACTTC. Protein: CASSDPRRGRETQYF. V gene TRBV6-1 combines with J gene TRBJ2-5; D tentatively fits TRBD1 or TRBD2 (5 bases each). CDR3 length: 15 residues. Deletions cut 3 bases from V and 4 bases from J, with 15 bases between. CDR1 is MNHNS, CDR2 SASEGT, per germline.

The chain couples TRBV20-1 to TRBJ1-5; D may be TRBD1 (6 bases). Germline V gives CDR1 DFQATT, CDR2 SNEGSKA (reference sequence). The CDR3 has 13 residues. Trimming shortened V by 5 bases and J by 4 bases, and 12 bases separated the two germline ends. The CDR3 bases are TGCAGTGCTCAACAGGGATCGAATCAGCCCCAGCATTTT. Protein sequence: CSAQQGSNQPQHF.

The genes are TRBV30 and TRBJ1-3; no definite D call. V lost 0 bases and J lost 0, with 12 bases in between. The CDR3 spans 16 residues. Germline values: CDR1 GTSNPN, CDR2 SVGIG (reference sequence). This CDR3 is CAWSVRWTYSGNTIYF. CDR3 in DNA: TGTGCCTGGAGTGTACGTTGGACCTACTCTGGAAACACCATATATTTT.

This clonotype was observed at least ten times. The chain uses TRBV7-6 and TRBJ2-7; D may be TRBD1 or TRBD2 (5 bases each). CDR1 is SGHVS, CDR2 FNYEAQ, per germline. The CDR3 extends over 15 amino acids. V was trimmed by 5 bases and J by 3 bases, leaving 17 bases between them. CDR3 nucleotide sequence: TGTGCCAGCAGCCCCACCGGGACCGGCGTCTACGAGCAGTACTTC. Residues: CASSPTGTGVYEQYF.

This clonotype appeared a few times. The V call is TRBV20-1, the J call TRBJ1-1, with D possibly matching TRBD1 (5 bases). The CDR3 runs 14 residues. The V gene's germline CDR1 is DFQATT and CDR2 SNEGSKA (reference sequence). The V and J ends lost 1 base and 1 base respectively, with 10 bases between them. CDR3 nucleotides: TGCAGTGCTAGAGTGTTGGGGCGGAACACTGAAGCTTTCTTT. It translates to CSARVLGRNTEAFF.

The V call is TRBV28, the J call TRBJ1-3; 7 nucleotides agree with TRBD1. V was pared by 10 bases and J by 4 bases, with 7 bases of the junction left unmatched. This CDR3 has 13 amino acids. Germline assignment: CDR1 MDHEN and CDR2 SYDVKM. The CDR3 protein is CATRQGGGNTIYF. The CDR3 bases are TGTGCCACCAGACAGGGAGGAGGAAACACCATATATTTT. Together with reference TRBV28 and TRBJ1-3, the CDR3 gives the full variable domain: DVKVTQSSRYLVKRTGEKVFLECVQDMDHENMFWYRQDPGLGLRLIYFSYDVKMKEKGDIPEGYSVSREKKERFSLILESASTNQTSMYLCATRQGGGNTIYFGEGSWLTVV.

This clonotype appeared many times. The chain links TRBV12-3 or TRBV12-4 to TRBJ1-6; D unclear. V was shortened by 8 bases and J by 5 bases, with 10 bases between the two germline ends. The CDR3 is 13 amino acids. The CDR3 sequence is CASGEQNNSPLHF. CDR3 in DNA: TGTGCCAGCGGGGAGCAGAATAATTCACCCCTCCACTTT.

The chain is built from TRBV20-1 and TRBJ2-1, with D possibly TRBD1 on 5 matching bases. V gave up 3 bases and J gave up 8 bases, with 17 bases separating them. The V gene's germline CDR1 is DFQATT and CDR2 SNEGSKA (reference sequence). The CDR3 loop spans 14 amino acids. CDR3 sequence: CSARGQGSGYEQFF. In DNA form, the CDR3 reads TGCAGTGCTAGGGGGCAGGGCTCGGGTTATGAGCAGTTCTTC.

This chain links TRBV4-1 with TRBJ1-2; D is uncertain. The germline CDR1 and CDR2 sequences are MGHRA and YSYEKL. V lost 0 bases and J lost 0, with 8 bases in between. This CDR3 region has 15 residues. CDR3 in DNA: TGCGCCAGCAGCCAAGATGGCAGAGCTAACTATGGCTACACCTTC. Encoded protein: CASSQDGRANYGYTF.

This clonotype was seen a handful of times. The chain employs TRBV5-1 and TRBJ2-7; D uncertain. Germline loops: CDR1 SGHRS, CDR2 YFSETQ. The CDR3 totals 14 residues. V gave up 0 bases and J gave up 0 bases, with 7 bases separating them. The CDR3 loop reads CASSLVGRSYEQYF. For the CDR3, the DNA is TGCGCCAGCAGCTTGGTCGGCCGCTCCTACGAGCAGTACTTC.

The rearrangement uses TRBV5-4 and TRBJ2-3, with 16 bases that match TRBD2. The CDR3 length is 16 residues. From germline, CDR1 is SGHNT and CDR2 YYREEE (reference sequence). With 4 bases clipped from V and 5 bases from J, the junction kept 4 bases outside the gene matches. The CDR3 loop reads CASSTGLAGGGDTQYF. The CDR3 nucleotides are TGTGCCAGCAGCACGGGACTAGCGGGAGGGGGAGATACGCAGTATTTT.

In its sample, this clonotype was seen a few times. This chain uses TRBV2 with TRBJ1-1; perhaps TRBD1 as D (5 bases). V lost 5 bases and J lost 11, with 21 bases in between. Germline-derived CDR1 and CDR2 are SNHLY and FYNNEI. CDR3 length: 14 residues. This chain's CDR3 is CASSPEPSGPGAFF. The CDR3 DNA reads TGTGCCAGCAGTCCTGAACCTTCGGGGCCTGGGGCTTTCTTT. Based on the CDR3 plus reference TRBV2 and TRBJ1-1, the full variable domain is EPEVTQTPSHQVTQMGQEVILRCVPISNHLYFYWYRQILGQKVEFLVSFYNNEISEKSEIFDDQFSVERPDGSNFTLKIRSTKLEDSAMYFCASSPEPSGPGAFFGQGTRLTVV.